The rows below give T cell receptor beta chains drawn from one sample of a study of control samples from healthy donors and cancer patients. Only in-frame clones appear in the TCRdb table, and some are missing; sequencing was by immunoSEQ multiplex PCR. The data contain 110,000 or so clones, 83% of them seen just once; the ten biggest clones take up 13%. Sequences were obtained from blood. These receptors all stem from a woman between 45 and 60 years old in good health. The CDR3 runs from the conserved cysteine through the conserved F or W. D genes are given only for firm matches. For some rows the clone size is stated as once, few or many, or as a class when expanded; others skip it.

TRBJ1-6 . TRBV18 . TGTGCCAGCTCACCCTCCGTCGTTTCACCCCTCCACTTT CASSPSVVSPLHF
TRBJ2-2 TRBD2 TRBV28 . TGTGCCAGTATCGAGCGGGGGGGCCCCACCGGGGAGCTGTTTTTT CASIERGGPTGELFF
TRBJ2-2 . TRBV4-3 . TGCGCCAGCAGCCAAGAAGTCGGGGCTTGGGAGCTGTTTTTT CASSQEVGAWELFF
TRBJ2-5 . TRBV19 . TGTGCCAGTAGTATAGATGGGGGCGAAGGGTGGGAGACCCAGTACTTC CASSIDGGEGWETQYF
TRBJ2-7 . TRBV7-3 . TGTGCCAGCAGCTTAGGGGGACGGAGCTCCTACGAGCAGTACTTC CASSLGGRSSYEQYF
TRBJ2-1 TRBD2 TRBV3-1/TRBV3-2 . TGTGCCAGCAGCCTCGGACTAGCGGGAGTGTCTGAGCAGTTCTTC CASSLGLAGVSEQFF
TRBJ2-1 . TRBV5-1 . TGCGCCAGCAGCTTACGAGTTGACAATGAGCAGTTCTTC CASSLRVDNEQFF
TRBJ1-1 . TRBV5-4 . TGTGCCAGCAGCTTGGTTACCGGGGGCGGCACTGAAGCTTTCTTT CASSLVTGGGTEAFF
TRBJ1-6 TRBD1 TRBV11-3 . TGTGCCAGCAGCGGAAGGACAGGGTTTTTCTCACCCCTCCACTTT CASSGRTGFFSPLHF
TRBJ2-2 TRBD2 TRBV9 . TGTGCCAGCAGCGTTAGCGGGGGGGACACCGGGGAGCTGTTTTTT CASSVSGGDTGELFF
TRBJ2-3 . TRBV6-5 once TGTGCCAGCTATGGGGATTCAACAGATACGCAGTATTTT CASYGDSTDTQYF
TRBJ2-1 TRBD1 TRBV7-9 . TGTGCCAGCAGCCAAGGACAGGGGAGCAATGAGCAGTTCTTC CASSQGQGSNEQFF
TRBJ2-1 TRBD2 TRBV6-5 . TGTGCCAGCAGGAGAGGACTAGGCTCCTACAATGAGCAGTTCTTC CASRRGLGSYNEQFF
TRBJ2-5 TRBD1 TRBV20-1 . TGCAGTGCTAGTGTAGGGACAGGGGGTGAGACCCAGTACTTC CSASVGTGGETQYF
TRBJ1-6 . TRBV7-6 . TGTGCCAGCAGCAGCGCCAACCATAATTCACCCCTCCACTTT CASSSANHNSPLHF
TRBJ2-7 TRBD1 TRBV11-2 . TGTGCCAGCAGCTTAACGACCTTTTTGGGACAGGGGGTAGCCGAGCAGTACTTC CASSLTTFLGQGVAEQYF
TRBJ2-7 . TRBV2 . TGTGCCAGCAGCGCAGACAGTTACTACGAGCAGTACTTC CASSADSYYEQYF
TRBJ1-3 TRBD1 TRBV6-5 . TGTGCCAGCAGTACCTCAACAGGGGACGGAAACACCATATATTTT CASSTSTGDGNTIYF
TRBJ1-5 . TRBV27 . TGTGCCAGCAGTCCTTCCCCCTATAGCAATCAGCCCCAGCATTTT CASSPSPYSNQPQHF
TRBJ1-4 TRBD1 TRBV19 . TGTGCCAGTAGTACCGGGACAGGGTACTATGAAAAACTGTTTTTT CASSTGTGYYEKLFF
TRBJ2-1 TRBD2 TRBV28 . TGTGCCAGCAATGAGCGGGGGGGCCTCAATGAGCAGTTCTTC CASNERGGLNEQFF
TRBJ2-7 TRBD1 TRBV14 once TGTGCCAGCAGCTTTAGACAGGGGGCATGGCAGTACTTC CASSFRQGAWQYF
TRBJ1-2 TRBD1 TRBV7-2 few TGTGCCAGCAGCTTAGGGATGACAGGGACATATGGCTACACCTTC CASSLGMTGTYGYTF
TRBJ1-5 . TRBV6-1 . TGTGCCAGCAGCGAATACTGGGGAGATAGCAATCAGCCCCAGCATTTT CASSEYWGDSNQPQHF